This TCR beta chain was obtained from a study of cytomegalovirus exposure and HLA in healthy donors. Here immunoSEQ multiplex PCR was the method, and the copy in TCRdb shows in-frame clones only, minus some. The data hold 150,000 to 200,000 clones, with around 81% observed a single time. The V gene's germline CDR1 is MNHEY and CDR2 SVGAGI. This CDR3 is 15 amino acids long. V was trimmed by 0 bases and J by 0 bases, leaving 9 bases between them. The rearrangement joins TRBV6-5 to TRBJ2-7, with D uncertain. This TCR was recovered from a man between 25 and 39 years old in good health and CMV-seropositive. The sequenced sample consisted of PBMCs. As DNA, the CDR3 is TGTGCCAGCAGTTACTCTGCAGACTCCTCCTACGAGCAGTACTTC. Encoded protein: CASSYSADSSYEQYF.